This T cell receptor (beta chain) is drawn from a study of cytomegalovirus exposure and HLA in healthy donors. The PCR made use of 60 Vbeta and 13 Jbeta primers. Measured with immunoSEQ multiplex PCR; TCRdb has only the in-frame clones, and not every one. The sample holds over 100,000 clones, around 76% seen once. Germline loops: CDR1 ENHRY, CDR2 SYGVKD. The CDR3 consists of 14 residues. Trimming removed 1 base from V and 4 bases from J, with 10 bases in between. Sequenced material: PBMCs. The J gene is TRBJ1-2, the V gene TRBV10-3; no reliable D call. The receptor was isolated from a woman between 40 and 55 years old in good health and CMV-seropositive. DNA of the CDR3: TGTGCCATCAGTGAGTTTGAGGGTACCTATGGCTACACCTTC. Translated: CAISEFEGTYGYTF.